The 14 T cell receptor beta chains below all came from one sample that was sequenced in a study of blood T cell repertoires in COVID-19. Profiled with immunoSEQ multiplex PCR; TCRdb holds only in-frame clones, not every one. The data show 140,000 to 150,000 clones, roughly 90% seen once. Sequencing was carried out using PBMCs or T cells enriched from blood (not recorded which). Receptor source: a man between 45 and 60 years old who had recovered from COVID-19.

This clone was seen once. V usage is TRBV5-1 and J usage is TRBJ1-1, with a tentative D call TRBD1 (5 bases). The CDR3 length is 15 residues. Trimming left V 0 bases short and J 1 base short, with 10 bases between. Germline-derived CDR1 and CDR2 are SGHRS and YFSETQ. The CDR3 sequence: CASSLGAGSNTEAFF. CDR3 bases: TGCGCCAGCAGCTTGGGTGCAGGGTCGAACACTGAAGCTTTCTTT.

This clone has just one count. This rearrangement joins TRBV14 to TRBJ2-1, with D perhaps TRBD1 (6 bases). This CDR3 has 16 amino acids. Germline V gene sequence: CDR1 SGHDN, CDR2 FVKESK. V dropped 1 base and J dropped 2 bases, with 12 bases sitting between them. CDR3 loop: CASSQVGQGTYNEQFF. As DNA, the CDR3 is TGTGCCAGCAGCCAAGTTGGTCAGGGGACCTACAATGAGCAGTTCTTC.

This sequence joins TRBV11-1 and TRBJ1-1; no clear D gene. V lost 0 bases and J lost 1, with 6 bases in between. CDR1 SGHAT and CDR2 FQDESV come from the germline V gene (reference sequence). The CDR3 contains 14 residues. CDR3: CASSLAFKNTEAFF. The CDR3 DNA sequence: TGTGCCAGCAGCTTAGCTTTCAAGAACACTGAAGCTTTCTTT.

The rearrangement links TRBV5-6 to TRBJ2-7; weak D call: TRBD2 (6 bases). This CDR3 comprises 13 residues. Germline values: CDR1 SGHDT, CDR2 YYEEEE. V lost 0 bases and J 2 bases, leaving 6 bases between the germline ends. CDR3 DNA: TGTGCCAGCAGCTTGGGGAGGGCCTACGAGCAGTACTTC. This gives the protein CASSLGRAYEQYF.

The chain joins TRBV30 to TRBJ2-5, with TRBD2 matching over 14 bases. The junction had 6 bases not matched to a gene; V was cut back by 1 base and J by 2 bases. Per the germline V gene, CDR1 is GTSNPN and CDR2 is SVGIG (reference sequence). There are 17 residues in the CDR3. The CDR3 protein is CAWSAARTSGRQETQYF. CDR3 in DNA: TGTGCCTGGAGTGCCGCCAGGACTAGCGGGAGGCAAGAGACCCAGTACTTC.

This clone appeared a single time. The rearrangement uses TRBV19 and TRBJ2-2, with 8 bases identical to TRBD1. The V segment lost 5 bases and the J segment 7 bases; nucleotides outside the gene matches: 3. The CDR3 consists of 13 residues. In germline, CDR1 is LNHDA, CDR2 SQIVND (reference sequence). CDR3 nucleotide sequence: TGTGCCAGTAGTTTGACAGGGGTCGGGGAGCTGTTTTTT. Translated: CASSLTGVGELFF.

The chain carries TRBV13 and TRBJ2-5; 12 nucleotides align to TRBD1. With 5 bases clipped from V and 11 bases from J, the junction kept 6 bases outside the gene matches. Germline CDR1 reads PRHDT; CDR2 reads FYEKMQ (reference sequence). This CDR3 has 13 residues. For the CDR3, the DNA is TGTGCCAGCAGCAGCCAGGGACAGGGGGCGCAGTACTTC. It yields the protein CASSSQGQGAQYF.

The rearrangement uses TRBV27 and TRBJ2-1; D may be TRBD2 (6 bases). This CDR3 contains 14 residues. The germline V gene has CDR1 MNHEY and CDR2 SMNVEV (reference sequence). The ends were cut back, 4 bases at V and 0 bases at J, with 7 bases in the middle. The chain's CDR3 is CASSSGVSYNEQFF. The CDR3 DNA follows: TGTGCCAGCAGTTCGGGGGTCTCCTACAATGAGCAGTTCTTC.

The rearrangement joins TRBV30 to TRBJ2-7; no clear D gene. Looked up from germline, CDR1 is GTSNPN and CDR2 is SVGIG (reference sequence). Trimming cost V 2 bases and J 6 bases, with 5 bases left between them. This CDR3 has 10 amino acids. CDR3 DNA sequence: TGTGCCTGGAGTAAGAGCGAGCAGTACTTC. This codes for CAWSKSEQYF.

The chain joins TRBV28 to TRBJ1-2, with 7 nucleotides matching TRBD1. The CDR3 extends over 14 amino acids. V trimming: 6 bases; J trimming: 7 bases; junction bases outside the gene matches: 11. CDR1 and CDR2 (germline): MDHEN, SYDVKM. CDR3 protein: CASSSGTDHSGYTF. In nucleotides, the CDR3 is TGTGCCAGCAGCTCCGGGACAGACCACTCTGGCTACACCTTC.

The V call is TRBV5-1, the J call TRBJ1-6; D perhaps matches TRBD1 (6 bases). Per the germline V gene, CDR1 is SGHRS and CDR2 is YFSETQ. The germline V and J ends were trimmed by 5 bases and 7 bases, with 10 bases remaining between them. CDR3 length equals 13 residues. The CDR3 reads CASSPQGNSPLHF. CDR3 coding DNA: TGCGCCAGCAGTCCACAGGGCAATTCACCCCTCCACTTT.

The chain has TRBV6-5 and TRBJ1-5, with 7 positions matching TRBD1. V lost 5 bases and J lost 3; bases outside the gene matches: 7. The CDR3 contains 15 residues. In germline, CDR1 is MNHEY, CDR2 SVGAGI. The CDR3 region has the DNA TGTGCCAGCAGTCCCGGACAGGTGTTCAATCAGCCCCAGCATTTT. Its protein is CASSPGQVFNQPQHF.

This clone has more than one count but fewer than ten. The chain recombines TRBV28 with TRBJ1-5, with TRBD1 identical over 8 bases. V was clipped by 6 bases and J by 6 bases; unmatched bases: 13. The CDR3 runs 16 residues. The V gene's germline CDR1 is MDHEN and CDR2 SYDVKM. DNA of the CDR3: TGTGCCAGCAGATTGGGCGGACAGGGACAAGCTCAGCCCCAGCATTTT. It codes for CASRLGGQGQAQPQHF.

The V and J genes are TRBV2 and TRBJ1-5, with D perhaps TRBD1 (5 bases). Germline assignment: CDR1 SNHLY and CDR2 FYNNEI. Trimming removed 5 bases from V and 4 bases from J, with 12 bases in between. The CDR3 is 14 residues long. The CDR3 protein is CASSFRWTNQPQHF. In nucleotides, the CDR3 is TGTGCCAGCAGTTTCCGATGGACAAATCAGCCCCAGCATTTT.